The clone carrying this T cell receptor (beta chain) was observed a few times. Its antigen is not identified. Every TCR beta cDNA library bore unique molecular identifiers. MiXCR, applied by TCRdb to the PCR reads, yields one record per CDR3 protein. The table has fewer than 600,000 distinct CDR3 sequences, roughly 45% seen once; the top ten hold 9.5% to 13%. The CDR3 has 15 amino acids. The sample comes from a study of post-analysis software for immune sequencing data. Study details: Secondary progressive, relapsing-remitting and progressive-relapsing multiple sclerosis were among the included disease courses. Points from the study as a whole: With TRBV5-6, TRBV5-1 and TRBV20-1 included, several TRBV segments were more frequent in patients than in controls. By F measure, strong co-clustering occurred among samples prepared in the same batch.

The chain recombines TRBV21-1 with TRBJ2-2; the table's D call, TRBD1, has no DNA check behind it. TRBV21-1 is a pseudogene locus. Sequencing was carried out using blood. The receptor's source is a girl between 10 and 17 years old with multiple sclerosis. The CDR3 nucleotides read TGTGCCAGCAGACGGGACAGCTATAATCTATACGAGCTGTTTTTT. This encodes CASRRDSYNLYELFF.